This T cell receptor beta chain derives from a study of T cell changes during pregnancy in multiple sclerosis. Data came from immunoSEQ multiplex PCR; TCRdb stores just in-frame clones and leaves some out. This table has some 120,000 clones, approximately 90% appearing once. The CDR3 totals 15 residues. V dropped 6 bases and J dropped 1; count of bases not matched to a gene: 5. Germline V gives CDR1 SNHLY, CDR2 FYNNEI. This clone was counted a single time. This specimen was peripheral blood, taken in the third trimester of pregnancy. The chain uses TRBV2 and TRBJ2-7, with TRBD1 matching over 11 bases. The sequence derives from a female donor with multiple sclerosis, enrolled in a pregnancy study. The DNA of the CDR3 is TGTGCCAGCAGGGGAGGGACAGGGGGATCCTACGAGCAGTACTTC. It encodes CASRGGTGGSYEQYF.